This T cell receptor beta chain came from a study of blood T cell repertoires in COVID-19. Study details: From the United States, Italy and Spain came samples of acute and convalescent COVID-19. T cells, B-cell-depleted T cells, or PBMCs supplied cDNA or gDNA.

Original data processing: By means of reference gene primer amplification, nucleated cell counts were estimated. Repertoires were generated with immunoSEQ multiplex PCR, while TCRdb's copy carries only in-frame clones and drops some. V, J and clone size reflect that table, while D and trimming were determined from the DNA. The profile shows 30,000 to 40,000 clones, about 90% of them singletons. There are 17 residues in the CDR3. Trimming at V came to 4 bases and at J to 3 bases, leaving 11 bases not matched to a gene. Germline V gene lookup returns CDR1 SGHRS and CDR2 YFSETQ. The V and J genes are TRBV5-1 and TRBJ2-1; TRBD2 matches at 9 bases. The sample was peripheral blood. The sequence was obtained from a man aged 50-60 years with active or convalescent COVID-19. The CDR3 coding sequence is TGCGCCAGCAGCAGCAAAGCGGGAGGTTCTCACTACAATGAGCAGTTCTTC. Its protein product is CASSSKAGGSHYNEQFF. Filled out from reference TRBV5-1 and TRBJ2-1, the complete variable domain reads KAGVTQTPRYLIKTRGQQVTLSCSPISGHRSVSWYQQTPGQGLQFLFEYFSETQRNKGNFPGRFSGRQFSNSRSEMNVSTLELGDSALYLCASSSKAGGSHYNEQFFGPGTRLTVL.